These 8 T cell receptor beta chains were sequenced from one sample in a study of CD8+CD57+ T cells in acquired aplastic anemia. Using genomic DNA as the template, TCR beta VDJ and CDR3 profiling was carried out. TCRdb used MiXCR to reprocess the reads, holding one entry per CDR3 protein. The repertoire includes under 250,000 distinct CDR3 sequences, almost 35% of them detected once, and 1.1% sits in the top ten. The sequenced sample was sorted CD4+, CD8+, or CD8+CD57+ T cells (not recorded which) from PBMCs. Receptors originate from a human donor in good health, serving as a control.

The rearrangement links TRBV6-1 to TRBJ1-2, with D perhaps TRBD1 (6 bases). This CDR3 contains 17 residues. Deletions cut 3 bases from V and 2 bases from J, with 19 bases between. Per germline, CDR1 MNHNS and CDR2 SASEGT. Here the CDR3 DNA reads TGTGCCAGCAGTGACCTCCGCCTGACAGGAAAAAACTATGGCTACACCTTC. Amino acid sequence: CASSDLRLTGKNYGYTF.

The J gene is TRBJ2-3, the V gene TRBV11-2; D gene uncertain. Germline CDR1 is SGHAT and CDR2 is FQNNGV. Trimming stripped 4 bases from V and 2 bases from J, with 10 bases between. The CDR3 consists of 14 residues. The CDR3 reads CASSSELSTDTQYF. The CDR3 nucleotides are TGTGCCAGCAGCTCCGAGCTTTCCACAGATACGCAGTATTTT. The complete variable domain, with remaining parts taken from reference TRBV11-2 and TRBJ2-3, reads EAGVAQSPRYKIIEKRQSVAFWCNPISGHATLYWYQQILGQGPKLLIQFQNNGVVDDSQLPKDRFSAERLKGVDSTLKIQPAKLEDSAVYLCASSSELSTDTQYFGPGTRLTVL.

This clonotype was seen at least ten times. V and J are TRBV4-2 and TRBJ1-2; 10 bases match TRBD1. Germline V gene data show CDR1 as LGHNA and CDR2 as YNFKEQ. The CDR3 has 17 amino acids. Unmatched junction bases numbered 7, after V lost 0 bases and J lost 3 bases. The CDR3 loop reads CASSQDARDRGYYGYTF. The CDR3 DNA reads as TGTGCCAGCAGCCAAGATGCGCGGGACAGGGGATACTATGGCTACACCTTC.

V gene TRBV10-2 combines with J gene TRBJ1-6; a possible D gene is TRBD1 (5 bases). The CDR3 runs to 12 residues. Trimming stripped 7 bases from V and 7 bases from J, with 8 bases between. Germline lookup yields CDR1 WSHSY and CDR2 SAAADI. The chain's CDR3 is CASTGGNSPLHF. CDR3 in DNA: TGCGCCAGCACCGGGGGGAATTCACCCCTCCACTTT.

Here the CDR3 DNA reads TGTGCCAGCGGGGCTTCCGGGACTAGCCTAGGGAGCTCCTACAATGAGCAGTTCTTC. This sequence encodes CASGASGTSLGSSYNEQFF. The chain has TRBV2 and TRBJ2-1; 9 positions match TRBD2. CDR3 length: 19 residues. V gave up 8 bases and J gave up 0 bases; unmatched junction bases: 17. The germline CDR1 and CDR2 sequences are SNHLY and FYNNEI.

J is TRBJ1-1 and V is TRBV19; the D is unclear. The V and J ends lost 7 bases and 0 bases respectively, with 9 bases between them. This CDR3 comprises 13 residues. Germline CDR1 LNHDA, CDR2 SQIVND (reference sequence). The CDR3 DNA follows: TGTGCCAGTACCCCGACCCTGAACACTGAAGCTTTCTTT. This encodes CASTPTLNTEAFF.

This clonotype appeared many times. The V gene is TRBV7-9, the J gene TRBJ1-2, with TRBD1 identical over 8 bases. This CDR3 is built from 15 residues. The germline V gene encodes CDR1 SEHNR and CDR2 FQNEAQ (reference sequence). Trimming removed 1 base from V and 3 bases from J; junction bases left unmatched: 4. The CDR3 region has the DNA TGTGCCAGCAGCTTAGGGACAGGGTCGGACTATGGCTACACCTTC. It yields the protein CASSLGTGSDYGYTF. The full variable domain, in which reference TRBV7-9 and TRBJ1-2 provide the parts outside the CDR3, is DTGVSQNPRHKITKRGQNVTFRCDPISEHNRLYWYRQTLGQGPEFLTYFQNEAQLEKSRLLSDRFSAERPKGSFSTLEIQRTEQGDSAMYLCASSLGTGSDYGYTFGSGTRLTVV.

Ten or more counts support this clonotype. V is TRBV10-3 and J is TRBJ2-2; D is undetermined. V was clipped by 5 bases and J by 3 bases, with 10 bases between them. The germline CDR1 and CDR2 sequences are ENHRY and SYGVKD. The CDR3 spans 14 residues. The CDR3 loop is CAISPEVDTGELFF. CDR3 in DNA: TGTGCCATCAGTCCCGAAGTGGACACCGGGGAGCTGTTTTTT.